Listed here is a single T cell receptor beta chain. This clonotype was seen ten or more times. Its antigen remains undetermined. The sample holds no much larger clone one base away, and base qualities are not on file. Amplification of TCR beta CDR3 regions was carried out from RNA transcripts. The first round of RT-PCR for the TCR CDR3 was performed with the HTBI primer set and the Qiagen OneStep RT-PCR kit. Libraries were constructed in a second round of multiplex PCR, after which size selection and purification were performed. The libraries were sequenced on an Illumina HiSeq2000 using paired-end 100 bp reads. The authors processed their data as follows. Raw data were processed with SOAPnuke, discarding reads with adapters, uncalled bases, mean Phred below 15, or no exact constant-primer or identifier match. COPE v1.2.5 was used to merge the high-quality paired reads, and each unique nucleotide sequence was defined as a clonotype. MiTCR v1.1 was used to align the clonotypes against IMGT TRBV, TRBD and TRBJ reference segments. Analysis was restricted to V-J combinations with a frequency above 0.0001, which covered roughly 99% of repertoires. The TCS score was defined as F50 (clonal expansion) divided by E x V (chaos), with BLOSUM62-based TCRdist calculated between CDR3 peptides within each V-J. Welch's t-statistics and random forest reduced roughly 530 V-J features to fewer than 15, which were used in a naive Bayes classifier (R e1071). The raw public data were reprocessed by TCRdb itself: fastp quality trimming at Q25, MiXCR clonotype calling, in-frame beta chains only. Each entry merges the rows of one CDR3 protein and shows their most common DNA and genes. The V and J calls were not made by the authors but by TCRdb's processing. The sample table lists 450,000 to 650,000 distinct CDR3 sequences, approximately 17% of them with a count of one. 17% of the sample is in the top ten clones.

The source of the sample is a study of T cells in Graves' hyperthyroidism and ophthalmopathy (dated by TCRdb to between 2017 and 2020). For context, the study as a whole: Peripheral blood was collected at initial diagnosis, before any treatment. To identify TCR V-J signatures that set the groups apart, the researchers used a discovery cohort of about a hundred patients, made up of roughly 45 with Graves' ophthalmopathy and some 58 with stable Graves' hyperthyroidism. An independent validation cohort of around 19 hyperthyroidism patients and roughly 16 patients who later progressed to ophthalmopathy tested prospective prediction of ophthalmopathy. The 95 to 100 discovery patients were randomly divided into training and test sets at a 7:3 ratio. In addition, the study compared T-cell repertoires in thyroid tissue and in blood from six Graves' hyperthyroidism patients. After blood sampling, hyperthyroidism patients were treated with methimazole at a starting dose of 30 mg daily, and ophthalmopathy patients were treated with high-dose intravenous methylprednisolone. TCR Vbeta CDR3 sequencing of roughly 140 peripheral blood samples (around 45 ophthalmopathy, 70 to 85 hyperthyroidism and roughly 17 progressor patients) is reported in the paper. The full study reports these points: Most expanded thyroid clonotypes (frequency above 0.001) were also detected in blood, suggesting blood repertoires may reflect thyroid immune responses. In validation, the model predicted progression to ophthalmopathy a median of roughly 6.1 months before onset, with over 55% sensitivity and just under 75% specificity. Sample size was not statistically predetermined, and investigators were not blinded to group allocation. A 13 V-J signature model separated ophthalmopathy from stable hyperthyroidism, with 87.88% sensitivity and about 81% specificity in cross-validation and 80%/75% in testing.

The CDR3 numbers 15 residues from cysteine through phenylalanine. CDR3 DNA only is kept here, 45 bases in frame from base 1. Relative to germline, V is 4 bases shorter and J is 0 bases shorter, with 10 bases between their ends. CDR1 and CDR2 were assigned from the germline V gene as MNHEY and SVGEGT. In the ophthalmopathy patients, disease was moderately to severely active, with a Clinical Activity Score of 3 or more, a NOSPECS grade of 4 or more, and a duration of less than 3 months. Exclusion was applied to patients with uncontrolled infections, other autoimmune diseases, pregnancy or lactation. Diagnoses relied on clinical symptoms, serum thyroxine and TRAb, thyroid ultrasound and orbital computed tomography. PBMCs were isolated from 7.5 to 10 ml of fresh peripheral blood by Ficoll-Paque density gradient centrifugation. Total RNA was extracted with Trizol reagent, and quality was checked on an Agilent 2100 Bioanalyzer.

The rearranged segments are TRBV6-2 or TRBV6-3 and TRBJ2-1; the D gene is possibly TRBD2, with 5 bases matching. Sequencing was carried out using blood. This TCR was recovered from a young woman with Graves' ophthalmopathy. The CDR3 corresponds to CASSSAELSYNEQFF. The nucleotides are TGTGCCAGCAGTTCAGCGGAGCTCTCCTACAATGAGCAGTTCTTC.